Below, 8 T cell receptor beta chains from the same sample are listed, as sequenced in a study of blood T cell repertoires in COVID-19. Libraries were prepared by immunoSEQ multiplex PCR; TCRdb keeps only in-frame clonotypes and omits some of them. The data hold roughly 150,000 clones, with 60% to 80% observed a single time. The material sequenced was peripheral blood. The receptor source for this set is a man aged 55 to 70 who had recovered from COVID-19.

The chain combines TRBV5-1 with TRBJ2-1; D is perhaps TRBD2 (5 bases). The V end was cut by 1 base, the J end by 9 bases, with 11 bases between. The length of the CDR3 is 13 residues. Germline V lookup: CDR1 SGHRS, CDR2 YFSETQ. CDR3 coding DNA: TGCGCCAGCAGCTTGTCGGGGAAAACTGAGCAGTTCTTC. Translated, it gives CASSLSGKTEQFF.

The V and J genes are TRBV10-3 and TRBJ1-5, with 7 bases that match TRBD1. The CDR3 contains 13 residues. The V gene end was trimmed by 2 bases and the J gene end by 5 bases; junction bases not matched to a gene: 0. Looked up from germline, CDR1 is ENHRY and CDR2 is SYGVKD. CDR3 DNA sequence: TGTGCCATCAGTGAGACAGGGGATCAGCCCCAGCATTTT. Translating gives CAISETGDQPQHF.

V gene TRBV9 combines with J gene TRBJ1-4; TRBD1 is a possible D gene (5 bases). Germline assignment: CDR1 SGDLS and CDR2 YYNGEE. The V and J ends lost 0 bases and 8 bases respectively, with 17 bases between them. The CDR3 extends over 16 amino acids. CDR3 coding DNA: TGTGCCAGCAGCGTAGGAGCGACAGATAATAGGGAAAAACTGTTTTTT. Translated, it gives CASSVGATDNREKLFF.

The V and J genes are TRBV4-2 and TRBJ1-4; no definite D call. The CDR3 consists of 14 residues. V gave up 3 bases and J gave up 8 bases, with 13 bases separating them. Germline assignment: CDR1 LGHNA and CDR2 YNFKEQ. The DNA of the CDR3 is TGTGCCAGCAGCCAGGGAGGGCTGGTGGAAAAACTGTTTTTT. This translates into CASSQGGLVEKLFF.

This chain uses TRBV3-1 (or the pseudogene TRBV3-2) with TRBJ1-1; the D gene is possibly TRBD1 (5 bases). The CDR3 has 16 residues. CDR1 is LGHDT, CDR2 YNNKEL, per germline (reference sequence). V was clipped by 5 bases and J by 1 base, with 17 bases between them. CDR3 coding DNA: TGTGCCAGCAGCGTACCAAGGACCGGGGGGAACACTGAAGCTTTCTTT. Residues: CASSVPRTGGNTEAFF.

In its sample, this clone was seen a few times. The chain uses TRBV6-4 and TRBJ2-3; 8 bases align to TRBD2. V trimming: 5 bases; J trimming: 0 bases; junction bases outside the gene matches: 1. The CDR3 totals 14 residues. From germline, CDR1 is MRHNA and CDR2 SNTAGT. CDR3 bases: TGTGCCAGCAGTCCTAGCGGGAGCACAGATACGCAGTATTTT. Its protein is CASSPSGSTDTQYF.

The gene calls are TRBV9 and TRBJ1-6, with a tentative D call TRBD1 (5 bases). CDR1 and CDR2 from the germline V gene are SGDLS and YYNGEE. This CDR3 spans 15 amino acids. V lost 3 bases and J lost 3, with 10 bases in between. CDR3 protein: CASSADSLYNSPLHF. CDR3 bases: TGTGCCAGCAGCGCTGACAGCCTCTATAATTCACCCCTCCACTTT.

The chain has TRBV5-6 and TRBJ2-7, with 9 bases matching TRBD1. J gave up 8 bases and V 3 bases, and 12 bases lay outside the gene matches. Per the germline V gene, CDR1 is SGHDT and CDR2 is YYEEEE. This CDR3 spans 15 amino acids. CDR3 nucleotide sequence: TGTGCCAGCAGCTCCAAACCGGGACAGGGATCAAAGCAGTACTTC. This encodes CASSSKPGQGSKQYF.